These T cell receptor beta chains were read from a single sample in a study of CD8 T cells in ankylosing spondylitis. TCRdb analysed the 5' RACE reads with MiXCR anew, one entry per CDR3 protein. The top ten clones hold 4% of a sample with approximately 42,000 distinct CDR3 sequences, just under 4% of them seen once. The sequenced material came from blood, either unsorted or a sorted T cell fraction (not recorded which). These receptors all stem from a female donor with ankylosing spondylitis or in good health (not recorded which). Each CDR3 is given with its conserved first and last residue. D genes are given only for firm matches. Each size is once, few, many or a size class.

V	J	D	size	DNA	CDR3
TRBV9	TRBJ2-7	TRBD2	many	TGTGCCAGCAGCGTAGGGACTAGCGGTGTGGTTGAGCAGTACTTC	CASSVGTSGVVEQYF
TRBV9	TRBJ2-2	-	many	TGTGCCAGCAGCGTAACGGGGGGCCCCACCGGGGAGCTGTTTTTT	CASSVTGGPTGELFF
TRBV9	TRBJ2-1	-	many	TGTGCCAGCAGCGTAGGGGTAGGGGGTTACAATGAGCAGTTCTTC	CASSVGVGGYNEQFF
TRBV9	TRBJ2-3	TRBD1	many	TGTGCCAGCAGCTCTGGGACAGGGGGTTCTAGCACAGATACGCAGTATTTT	CASSSGTGGSSTDTQYF
TRBV9	TRBJ2-1	TRBD2	many	TGTGCCAGCAGCCCCGGGGGGAGAGGCAATGAGCAGTTCTTC	CASSPGGRGNEQFF
TRBV9	TRBJ2-3	-	many	TGTGCCAGCAGCGTAGTATGGCGGAACACAGATACGCAGTATTTT	CASSVVWRNTDTQYF
TRBV9	TRBJ1-5	-	many	TGTGCCAGCAGCCGACAAGAGTGGGATCAGCCCCAGCATTTT	CASSRQEWDQPQHF
TRBV9	TRBJ2-3	-	many	TGTGCCAGCAGCGTAGCTGAGGGTACTAGCACAGATACGCAGTATTTT	CASSVAEGTSTDTQYF
TRBV9	TRBJ1-1	TRBD1	medium-sized	TGTGCCAGCAGCGTCACAGGGGTGGCCACTGAAGCTTTCTTT	CASSVTGVATEAFF
TRBV9	TRBJ2-1	TRBD2	many	TGTGCCAGCAGCGTAGAGGCGGGGGGGCGGAATGAGCAGTTCTTC	CASSVEAGGRNEQFF
TRBV9	TRBJ2-7	-	many	TGTGCCAGCAGCGCAGACACGTCTCACGAGCAGTACTTC	CASSADTSHEQYF
TRBV9	TRBJ2-1	TRBD2	many	TGTGCCAGCAGCGTCCGGATGGGACTAGCGGGTTACAATGAGCAGTTCTTC	CASSVRMGLAGYNEQFF
TRBV9	TRBJ2-1	TRBD2	many	TGTGCCAGCACCTCCGGACTAGCGTCAAATGAGCAGTTCTTC	CASTSGLASNEQFF
TRBV9	TRBJ1-2	-	many	TGTGCCAGCAGCCCCTCTGGACCCGCTGGCTATGGCTACACCTTC	CASSPSGPAGYGYTF
TRBV9	TRBJ2-7	-	many	TGTGCCAGCAGCGTAGCCCCGGACAGCTCCTACGAGCAGTACTTC	CASSVAPDSSYEQYF
TRBV9	TRBJ2-1	TRBD2	many	TGTGCCAGCAGCGTAGTGGCGGGGGATAGCGATGAGCAGTTCTTC	CASSVVAGDSDEQFF
TRBV9	TRBJ1-6	-	many	TGTGCCAGCAGCGTAGAGGGACACGGTAATTCACCCCTCCACTTT	CASSVEGHGNSPLHF
TRBV9	TRBJ2-1	-	many	TGTGCCAGCAGCGTAGGGACACCTTCCTACAATGAGCAGTTCTTC	CASSVGTPSYNEQFF
TRBV9	TRBJ2-5	TRBD2	many	TGTGCCAGCAGCGTAGAAATAGGCGGGGGGGCCACCGAGACCCAGTACTTC	CASSVEIGGGATETQYF
TRBV9	TRBJ2-1	-	many	TGTGCCAGCAGCGTAGACGAGGGAAATGAGCAGTTCTTC	CASSVDEGNEQFF
TRBV9	TRBJ2-7	-	many	TGTGCCAGCAGCGTAGCCCCTCTACTGGCTGACCCCTACGAGCAGTACTTC	CASSVAPLLADPYEQYF
TRBV9	TRBJ2-2	-	many	TGTGCCAGCAGCGTAGCCGGGACCTCGGTTATCTCCGGGGAGCTGTTTTTT	CASSVAGTSVISGELFF
TRBV9	TRBJ2-2	TRBD1	many	TGTGCCAGCAGCGGACAGGGTATCGGGGAGCTGTTTTTT	CASSGQGIGELFF
TRBV9	TRBJ2-1	TRBD1	many	TGTGCCAGCAGCGCCGGGACAGGGGACTTATACAATGAGCAGTTCTTC	CASSAGTGDLYNEQFF